Presented here are 18 T cell receptor beta chains from one specimen sequenced in a study of PD-L1 blockade in urothelial cancer. Sequencing used immunoSEQ multiplex PCR; TCRdb keeps in-frame clones, though not all of them. The table has 20,000 to 30,000 clones, approximately 81% seen once; the top ten hold roughly 8.8%. The sample here was PBMCs, taken around atezolizumab (anti-PD-L1) treatment. These TCRs come from a man in his 70s with urothelial cancer.

The chain couples TRBV2 to TRBJ2-2; unclear D gene. The V end lost 4 bases, the J end lost 5 bases, and 11 bases lay between the germline ends. Germline values: CDR1 SNHLY, CDR2 FYNNEI. There are 14 residues in the CDR3. The CDR3 spells CASSVLLSTGELFF. The CDR3 region has the DNA TGTGCCAGCAGTGTCCTTTTGTCGACCGGGGAGCTGTTTTTT.

The chain carries TRBV2 and TRBJ2-1; 10 bases map to TRBD2. V lost 6 bases to trimming and J lost 9 bases; unmatched junction nucleotides: 8. Germline values: CDR1 SNHLY, CDR2 FYNNEI. The CDR3 totals 14 residues. Here the CDR3 DNA reads TGTGCCAGCAGCGGAAGGGGACTAGCGATTGAGCAGTTCTTC. Its protein product is CASSGRGLAIEQFF.

V usage is TRBV5-6 and J usage is TRBJ2-7, with 7 bases identical to TRBD1. This CDR3 has 15 residues. Germline V lookup: CDR1 SGHDT, CDR2 YYEEEE. Trimming at V came to 1 base and at J to 3 bases, leaving 7 bases not matched to a gene. In DNA, the CDR3 is TGTGCCAGCAGCTTGAAAGTTACAGGGGACTACGAGCAGTACTTC. It codes for CASSLKVTGDYEQYF.

The chain is built from TRBV19 and TRBJ1-4; 9 bases are shared with TRBD1. Germline V gives CDR1 LNHDA, CDR2 SQIVND (reference sequence). V dropped 3 bases and J dropped 2; count of bases not matched to a gene: 7. This CDR3 is built from 17 residues. The CDR3 sequence: CASSIRDRVWTNEKLFF. The CDR3 bases are TGTGCCAGTAGTATCCGGGACAGGGTTTGGACTAATGAAAAACTGTTTTTT. The variable domain in full, with the rest retrieved from reference TRBV19 and TRBJ1-4, is DGGITQSPKYLFRKEGQNVTLSCEQNLNHDAMYWYRQDPGQGLRLIYYSQIVNDFQKGDIAEGYSVSREKKESFPLTVTSAQKNPTAFYLCASSIRDRVWTNEKLFFGSGTQLSVL.

The V gene is TRBV2, the J gene TRBJ2-1; TRBD2 matches at 9 bases. Per the germline V gene, CDR1 is SNHLY and CDR2 is FYNNEI. The CDR3 covers 13 residues. Trimming at V came to 11 bases and at J to 5 bases, leaving 7 bases not matched to a gene. CDR3 DNA sequence: TGTGCCTCTCAGCGGGGGGTTAACAATGAGCAGTTCTTC. This translates into CASQRGVNNEQFF.

The rearrangement links TRBV29-1 to TRBJ2-7, with D tentatively TRBD2 (6 bases). Germline values: CDR1 SQVTM, CDR2 ANQGSEA. Between the trimmed V and J ends, which lost 7 bases and 1 base, there was a span of 17 bases. The CDR3 covers 14 residues. Written as DNA, the CDR3 is TGCAGCGACCCGACAGCCGGACTATCCTACGAGCAGTACTTC. This codes for CSDPTAGLSYEQYF.

The rearrangement uses TRBV28 and TRBJ1-2, with TRBD1 identical over 9 bases. Germline V gene sequence: CDR1 MDHEN, CDR2 SYDVKM. Trimming cost V 6 bases and J 8 bases; bases outside gene matches: 13. The CDR3 loop spans 15 amino acids. In nucleotides, the CDR3 is TGTGCCAGCAGGCTTAGCCGGGACAGGGTGTCCGGCTACACCTTC. It specifies CASRLSRDRVSGYTF.

The CDR3 DNA sequence: TGTGCCATCAGTGAGTCAGGAGTAAGTACGGCAGATCTTAACTATGGCTACACCTTC. Its protein is CAISESGVSTADLNYGYTF. J is TRBJ1-2 and V is TRBV10-3; D remains ambiguous. Trimming removed 0 bases from V and 1 base from J, with 21 bases in between. Germline V CDR1 and CDR2: ENHRY, SYGVKD. The length of the CDR3 is 19 residues.

The V and J genes are TRBV2 and TRBJ2-7, with 7 nucleotides matching TRBD1. J gave up 2 bases and V 2 bases, and 6 bases lay outside the gene matches. The CDR3 covers 15 residues. Germline V gene lookup returns CDR1 SNHLY and CDR2 FYNNEI. The CDR3 DNA reads TGTGCCAGCAGTGAACCCCCAGGGGGTCCCTACGAGCAGTACTTC. Protein product: CASSEPPGGPYEQYF.

The J gene is TRBJ1-5, the V gene TRBV6-1; D call uncertain. The CDR3 is 12 residues long. Germline V gene sequence: CDR1 MNHNS, CDR2 SASEGT. Trimming pared 2 bases from V and 9 bases from J, leaving 8 bases between. DNA for the CDR3: TGTGCCAGCAGTGAACTTAATTGGCCCCAGCATTTT. Encoded protein: CASSELNWPQHF.

The chain combines TRBV2 with TRBJ1-4; 8 nucleotides agree with TRBD1. V dropped 6 bases and J dropped 6; count of bases not matched to a gene: 6. The CDR3 has 14 residues. CDR1 is SNHLY, CDR2 FYNNEI, per germline. DNA of the CDR3: TGTGCCAGCAGGAAGGACAGGGATTATGAAAAACTGTTTTTT. The encoded protein is CASRKDRDYEKLFF.

The V gene is TRBV28, the J gene TRBJ1-1; tentative D call: TRBD1 (5 bases). Germline V gives CDR1 MDHEN, CDR2 SYDVKM. Deletions cut 7 bases from V and 0 bases from J, with 15 bases between. The CDR3 consists of 15 residues. The CDR3 reads CASITGGDVNTEAFF. The CDR3 DNA reads TGTGCCAGCATCACGGGGGGGGACGTGAACACTGAAGCTTTCTTT. Drawing the rest from reference TRBV28 and TRBJ1-1, the complete variable domain is DVKVTQSSRYLVKRTGEKVFLECVQDMDHENMFWYRQDPGLGLRLIYFSYDVKMKEKGDIPEGYSVSREKKERFSLILESASTNQTSMYLCASITGGDVNTEAFFGQGTRLTVV.

This clone was counted only a few times. The chain has TRBV7-8 and TRBJ2-7; 9 nucleotides agree with TRBD1. CDR1 is SGHVS and CDR2 is FQNEAQ in the germline V gene. This CDR3 contains 15 residues. Trimming at V came to 3 bases and at J to 2 bases, leaving 5 bases not matched to a gene. The DNA of the CDR3 is TGTGCCAGCAGCTTTTGGGACAGGGACACCTACGAGCAGTACTTC. It is translated as CASSFWDRDTYEQYF.

CDR3 sequence: CASSQEGSAGVRNEQFF. In DNA form, the CDR3 reads TGCGCCAGCAGCCAAGAGGGATCAGCGGGAGTTCGAAATGAGCAGTTCTTC. The chain joins TRBV4-1 to TRBJ2-1; 8 bases line up with TRBD2. The CDR3 has 17 residues. Trimming cost V 0 bases and J 7 bases; bases outside gene matches: 11. Germline CDR1 and CDR2: MGHRA and YSYEKL.

The rearrangement links TRBV11-2 to TRBJ2-3; 7 nucleotides match TRBD2. CDR1 is SGHAT, CDR2 FQNNGV, per germline. The CDR3 totals 19 residues. Trimming removed 6 bases from V and 0 bases from J; junction bases left unmatched: 18. CDR3 coding DNA: TGTGCCAGCAGGGGACTACCCCTCGATGGGGTACATAGCACAGATACGCAGTATTTT. Its protein product is CASRGLPLDGVHSTDTQYF.

This chain joins TRBV9 and TRBJ2-1; 7 bases are shared with TRBD2. CDR1 and CDR2 (germline): SGDLS, YYNGEE. Trimming removed 1 base from V and 5 bases from J; junction bases left unmatched: 9. The CDR3 covers 16 residues. The CDR3 sequence is CASSVKAGNIDNEQFF. The CDR3 nucleotides are TGTGCCAGCAGCGTAAAAGCGGGAAATATAGACAATGAGCAGTTCTTC. Combining the CDR3 with reference TRBV9 and TRBJ2-1 gives the whole variable domain DSGVTQTPKHLITATGQRVTLRCSPRSGDLSVYWYQQSLDQGLQFLIQYYNGEERAKGNILERFSAQQFPDLHSELNLSSLELGDSALYFCASSVKAGNIDNEQFFGPGTRLTVL.

The V gene is TRBV7-6, the J gene TRBJ1-5; 8 positions match TRBD1. With 0 bases clipped from V and 7 bases from J, the junction kept 2 bases outside the gene matches. Per the germline V gene, CDR1 is SGHVS and CDR2 is FNYEAQ. The CDR3 is 14 residues long. The CDR3 protein is CASSLAYRGQPQHF. The CDR3 DNA reads as TGTGCCAGCAGCTTAGCGTACAGGGGGCAGCCCCAGCATTTT.

This clone showed up just once. This rearrangement joins TRBV4-1 to TRBJ2-4; 7 nucleotides line up with TRBD1. Germline assignment: CDR1 MGHRA and CDR2 YSYEKL. The CDR3 spans 14 residues. Trimming at V came to 2 bases and at J to 5 bases, leaving 3 bases not matched to a gene. The CDR3 DNA reads TGCGCCAGCAGCCAATTAACAGGGGAAAACATTCAGTACTTC. It translates to CASSQLTGENIQYF.